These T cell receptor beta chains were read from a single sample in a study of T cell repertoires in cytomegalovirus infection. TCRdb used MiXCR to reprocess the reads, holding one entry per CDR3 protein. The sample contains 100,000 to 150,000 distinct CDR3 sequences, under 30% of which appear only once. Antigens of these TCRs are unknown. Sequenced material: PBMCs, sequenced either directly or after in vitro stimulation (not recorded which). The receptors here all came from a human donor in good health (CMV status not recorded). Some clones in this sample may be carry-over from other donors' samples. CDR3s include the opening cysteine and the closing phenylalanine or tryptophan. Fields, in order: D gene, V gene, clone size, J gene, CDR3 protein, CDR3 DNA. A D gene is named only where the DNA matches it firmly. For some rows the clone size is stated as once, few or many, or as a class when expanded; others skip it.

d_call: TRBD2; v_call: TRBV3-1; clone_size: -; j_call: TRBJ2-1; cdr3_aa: CASSQDPSGRYNEQFF; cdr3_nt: TGTGCCAGCAGCCAAGACCCTAGCGGGAGATACAATGAGCAGTTCTTC
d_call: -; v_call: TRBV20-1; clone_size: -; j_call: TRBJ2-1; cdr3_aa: CSAGDFSYNEQFF; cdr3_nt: TGCAGTGCTGGGGACTTCTCCTACAATGAGCAGTTCTTC
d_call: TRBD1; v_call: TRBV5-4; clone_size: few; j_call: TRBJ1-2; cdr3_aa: CASSAGTAHFQDGYTF; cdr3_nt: TGTGCCAGCAGCGCAGGGACAGCCCATTTTCAGGATGGCTACACCTTC
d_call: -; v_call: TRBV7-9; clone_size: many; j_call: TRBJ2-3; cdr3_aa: CASSFPTPDTQYF; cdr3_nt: TGTGCCAGCAGCTTTCCTACACCAGATACGCAGTATTTT
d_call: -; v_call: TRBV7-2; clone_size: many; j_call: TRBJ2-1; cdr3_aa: CASSPARDNEQFF; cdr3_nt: TGTGCCAGCAGCCCCGCCCGTGACAATGAGCAGTTCTTC
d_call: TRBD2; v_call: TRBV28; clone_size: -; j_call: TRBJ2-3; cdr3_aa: CASSLGASGTPDTQYF; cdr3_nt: TGTGCCAGCAGTTTAGGGGCTAGCGGGACCCCAGATACGCAGTATTTT
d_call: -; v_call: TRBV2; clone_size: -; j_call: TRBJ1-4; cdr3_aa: CASSPLSEKLFF; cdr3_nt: TGTGCCAGCAGTCCCCTGAGTGAAAAACTGTTTTTT
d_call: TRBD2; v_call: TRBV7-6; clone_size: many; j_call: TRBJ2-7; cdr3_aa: CASSPNPGTSLYEQYF; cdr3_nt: TGTGCCAGCAGTCCCAATCCCGGGACTAGCCTCTACGAGCAGTACTTC
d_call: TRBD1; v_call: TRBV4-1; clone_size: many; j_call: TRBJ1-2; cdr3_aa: CASSHGQGRADGYTF; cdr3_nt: TGCGCCAGCAGCCACGGACAGGGTAGAGCTGATGGCTACACCTTC
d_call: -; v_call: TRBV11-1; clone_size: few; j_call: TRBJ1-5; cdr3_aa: CASSSMVDQPQHF; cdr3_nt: TGTGCCAGCAGCTCTATGGTGGATCAGCCCCAGCATTTT
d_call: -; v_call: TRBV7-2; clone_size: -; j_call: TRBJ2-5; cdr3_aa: CASSFVFRAGAGAGTQYF; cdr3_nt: TGTGCCAGCAGCTTTGTCTTTCGGGCAGGGGCCGGAGCGGGGACCCAGTACTTC
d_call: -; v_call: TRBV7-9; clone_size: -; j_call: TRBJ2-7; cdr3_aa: CASSLHGAYEQYF; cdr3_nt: TGTGCCAGCAGCTTACATGGGGCCTACGAGCAGTACTTC
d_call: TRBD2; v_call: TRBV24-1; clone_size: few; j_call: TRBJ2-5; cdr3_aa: CATSGAGEWETQYF; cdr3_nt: TGTGCCACCAGCGGAGCGGGAGAGTGGGAGACCCAGTACTTC
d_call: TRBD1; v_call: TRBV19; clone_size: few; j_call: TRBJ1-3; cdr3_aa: CASLVGTGSIGNTIYF; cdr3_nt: TGTGCCAGTTTGGTTGGGACAGGGAGTATAGGAAACACCATATATTTT
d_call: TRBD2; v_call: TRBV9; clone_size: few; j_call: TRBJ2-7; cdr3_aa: CASSAGLVPTPSYEQYF; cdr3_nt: TGTGCCAGCAGCGCCGGACTAGTTCCCACCCCCTCCTACGAGCAGTACTTC
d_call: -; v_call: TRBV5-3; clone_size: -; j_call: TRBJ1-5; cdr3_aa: CARSLDQPQHF; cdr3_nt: TGTGCCAGAAGCTTGGATCAGCCCCAGCATTTT
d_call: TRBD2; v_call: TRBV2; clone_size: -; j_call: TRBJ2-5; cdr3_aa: CASKTAGPSETQYF; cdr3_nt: TGTGCCAGCAAAACAGCGGGGCCCTCGGAGACCCAGTACTTC
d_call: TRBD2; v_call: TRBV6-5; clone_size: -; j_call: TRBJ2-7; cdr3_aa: CASRSGTSSYEQYF; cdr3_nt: TGTGCCAGCAGATCCGGGACTAGCAGTTACGAGCAGTACTTC
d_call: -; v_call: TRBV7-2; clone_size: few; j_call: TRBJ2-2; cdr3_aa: CASSRPTGELFF; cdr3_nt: TGTGCCAGCAGCCGACCGACAGGGGAGCTGTTTTTT
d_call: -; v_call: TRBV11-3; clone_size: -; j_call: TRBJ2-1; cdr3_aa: CASSWGTDSNEQFF; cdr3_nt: TGTGCCAGCAGCTGGGGGACCGACTCGAATGAGCAGTTCTTC
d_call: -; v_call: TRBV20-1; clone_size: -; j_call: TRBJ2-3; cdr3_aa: CSAGEQGTDTQYF; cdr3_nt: TGCAGTGCTGGGGAACAGGGCACAGATACGCAGTATTTT
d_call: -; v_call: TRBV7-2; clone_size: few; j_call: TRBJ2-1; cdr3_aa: CASSFRRAGYNEQFF; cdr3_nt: TGTGCCAGCAGCTTTAGGAGGGCCGGGTACAATGAGCAGTTCTTC
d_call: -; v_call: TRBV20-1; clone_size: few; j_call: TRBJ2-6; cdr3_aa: CSARQGFGANVLTF; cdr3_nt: TGCAGTGCTAGACAGGGCTTCGGGGCCAACGTCCTGACTTTC
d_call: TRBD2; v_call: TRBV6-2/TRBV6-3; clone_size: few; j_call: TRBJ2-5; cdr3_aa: CASSYSITALAGGETQYF; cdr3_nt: TGTGCCAGCAGTTACTCGATAACGGCGCTAGCGGGAGGAGAGACCCAGTACTTC
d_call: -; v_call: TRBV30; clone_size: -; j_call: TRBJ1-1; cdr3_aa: CARRSSTEAFF; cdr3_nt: TGTGCCCGGCGTTCTTCCACTGAAGCTTTCTTT
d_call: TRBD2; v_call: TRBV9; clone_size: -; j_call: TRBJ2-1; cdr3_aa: CASSELAGALNEQFF; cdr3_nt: TGTGCCAGCAGCGAACTAGCGGGAGCGCTCAATGAGCAGTTCTTC
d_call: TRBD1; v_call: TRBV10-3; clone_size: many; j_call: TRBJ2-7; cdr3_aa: CAIRPTGGSYEQYF; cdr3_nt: TGTGCCATCCGTCCCACAGGGGGCTCCTACGAGCAGTACTTC
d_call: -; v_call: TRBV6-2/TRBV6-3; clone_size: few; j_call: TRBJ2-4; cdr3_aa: CASSYSQVIQYF; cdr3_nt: TGTGCCAGCAGTTATTCACAGGTCATTCAGTACTTC
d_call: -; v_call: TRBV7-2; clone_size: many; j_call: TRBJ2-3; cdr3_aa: CASSLALDTDTQYF; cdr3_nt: TGTGCCAGCAGCTTAGCTCTAGACACAGATACGCAGTATTTT